This T cell receptor beta chain was observed in a study of beta chain features in type 1 diabetes. Deletions cut 1 base from V and 9 bases from J, with 6 bases between. The CDR3 is 11 amino acids. Germline assignment: CDR1 MNHNS and CDR2 SASEGT. Overall study results and limits: People with Type 1 diabetes carried modestly yet significantly shorter TCRB CDR3s in all four CD4+ subsets. VDJ junctions in type 1 diabetes patients carried more deletions and fewer insertions.

Since all of the isolated RNA was reverse transcribed, expressed TCRB transcripts were what got sequenced. Generated by immunoSEQ multiplex PCR, the TCRdb table keeps only in-frame clones and is missing some. The data contain some 140,000 clones, around 10% of them seen just once; the ten biggest clones take up approximately 0.7%. This clone has a handful of counts. Antigen unknown. This clonotype was obtained from a man younger than 40 with type 1 diabetes. The chain has TRBV6-1 and TRBJ2-5; no definite D call. The sample consisted of central memory CD4+ T cells from blood. This chain's CDR3 is CASSEDRAQYF. The CDR3 coding sequence is TGTGCCAGCAGTGAAGACCGAGCCCAGTACTTC.